This T cell receptor (beta chain) appears in the sequencing data of a study of monozygotic twins with inflammatory bowel disease. Template switching was used to attach UMIs, which incorporated a 6-nucleotide sample barcode. TCRdb re-called the 5' RACE reads; every CDR3 protein appears as one record, without DNA. Its table records more than 75,000 distinct CDR3 sequences. About this clonotype itself: Its antigen is as yet unknown.

The CDR3 extends over 13 amino acids. From germline, CDR1 is PRHDT and CDR2 FYEKMQ (reference sequence). Study outcomes and limitations: Patients received differing immunosuppressive treatments, which may have added variability to their repertoires. Among IBD patients, TCRbeta diversity (inverse Simpson) was lower than in healthy co-twins. Limited power may explain why concordant and discordant twins showed no difference in repertoire similarity.

Material: blood. This sequence was found in a human donor with ulcerative colitis or Crohn's disease, or a healthy co-twin of an affected twin (not recorded which). The V and J genes are TRBV13 and TRBJ2-5; the TCRdb call, TRBD1, lacks DNA for checking. The CDR3 is CASSFRREETQYF.